This T cell receptor (beta chain) was recovered during a study of T cells in Graves' hyperthyroidism and ophthalmopathy. General study findings and limits: In the analysis, a 13 V-J model separated ophthalmopathy from stable hyperthyroidism.

There were TCR beta CDR3 regions amplified from RNA transcripts. Carried out on the TCR CDR3, a first-round RT-PCR used the HTBI primer set. TCRdb reanalysed the multiplex PCR reads using MiXCR and keeps one entry per CDR3 protein. The data contain 300,000 to 400,000 distinct CDR3 sequences, over 15% of them singletons. This CDR3 has 14 residues. The germline gives CDR1 SNHLY, CDR2 FYNNEI. About this clonotype: The antigen is not known. This may be a read error: a much more frequent sequence differs by one nucleotide.

Patients aged 18 to 65 had newly diagnosed hyperthyroidism lasting under 2 months. Exclusion criteria comprised uncontrolled infection, other autoimmune disease, pregnancy or lactation. The chain is built from TRBV2 and TRBJ2-1; possibly TRBD1 for D (5 bases). This TCR derives from a woman in her 50s with Graves' hyperthyroidism. Sequencing used blood. CDR3 nucleotides: TGTGCCAGCAGCGTCATCACAGGCTACAGTGAGCAGTTCTTC. Translation gives CASSVITGYSEQFF.